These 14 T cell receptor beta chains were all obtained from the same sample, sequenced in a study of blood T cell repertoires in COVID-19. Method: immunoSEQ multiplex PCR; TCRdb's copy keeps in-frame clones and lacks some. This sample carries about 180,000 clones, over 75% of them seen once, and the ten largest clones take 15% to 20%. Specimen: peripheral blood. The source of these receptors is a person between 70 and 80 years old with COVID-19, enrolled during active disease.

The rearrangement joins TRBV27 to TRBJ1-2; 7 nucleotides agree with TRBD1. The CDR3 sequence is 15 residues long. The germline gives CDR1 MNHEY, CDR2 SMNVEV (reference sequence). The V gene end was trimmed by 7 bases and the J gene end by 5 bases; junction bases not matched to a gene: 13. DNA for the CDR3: TGTGCCAGCACCCTGACAGGGAATCATCGGTATGGCTACACCTTC. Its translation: CASTLTGNHRYGYTF.

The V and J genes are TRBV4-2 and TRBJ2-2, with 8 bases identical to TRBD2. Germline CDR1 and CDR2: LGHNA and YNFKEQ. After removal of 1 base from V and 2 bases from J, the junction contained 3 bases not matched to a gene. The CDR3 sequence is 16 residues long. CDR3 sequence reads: CASSQVGGANTGELFF. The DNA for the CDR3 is TGTGCCAGCAGCCAAGTCGGGGGGGCCAACACCGGGGAGCTGTTTTTT.

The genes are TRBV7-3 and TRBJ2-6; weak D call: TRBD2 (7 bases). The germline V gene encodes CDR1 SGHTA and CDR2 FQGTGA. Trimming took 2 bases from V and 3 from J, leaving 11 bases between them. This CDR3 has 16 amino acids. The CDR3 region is CASSLGGARGANVLTF. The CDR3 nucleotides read TGTGCCAGCAGCTTAGGGGGGGCCCGTGGGGCCAACGTCCTGACTTTC.

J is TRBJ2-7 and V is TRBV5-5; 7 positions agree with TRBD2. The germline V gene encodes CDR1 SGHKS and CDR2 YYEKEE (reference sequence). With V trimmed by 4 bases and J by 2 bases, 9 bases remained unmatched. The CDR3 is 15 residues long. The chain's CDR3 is CASSPRDYTTYEQYF. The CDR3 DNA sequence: TGTGCCAGCAGCCCCCGGGACTATACCACCTACGAGCAGTACTTC.

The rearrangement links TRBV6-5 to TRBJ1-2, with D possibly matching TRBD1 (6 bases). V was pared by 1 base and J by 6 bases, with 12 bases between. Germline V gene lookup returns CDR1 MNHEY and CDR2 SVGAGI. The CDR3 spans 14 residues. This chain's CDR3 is CASSYLTGSHGYTF. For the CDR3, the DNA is TGTGCCAGCAGTTACTTGACAGGATCCCATGGCTACACCTTC.

The CDR3: CASSIWTGGVTNEKLFF. The CDR3 region has the DNA TGTGCCAGTAGTATATGGACAGGGGGCGTCACTAATGAAAAACTGTTTTTT. The chain uses TRBV19 and TRBJ1-4; 11 positions match TRBD1. Germline V CDR1 and CDR2: LNHDA, SQIVND (reference sequence). After removal of 2 bases from V and 2 bases from J, the junction contained 4 bases not matched to a gene. The CDR3 has 17 residues.

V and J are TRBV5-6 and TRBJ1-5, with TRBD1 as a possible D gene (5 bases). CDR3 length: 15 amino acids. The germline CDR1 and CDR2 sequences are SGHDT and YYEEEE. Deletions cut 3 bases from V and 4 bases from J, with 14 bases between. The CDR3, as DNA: TGTGCCAGCAGCTGGGGGACTTCTAGAAATCAGCCCCAGCATTTT. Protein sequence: CASSWGTSRNQPQHF.

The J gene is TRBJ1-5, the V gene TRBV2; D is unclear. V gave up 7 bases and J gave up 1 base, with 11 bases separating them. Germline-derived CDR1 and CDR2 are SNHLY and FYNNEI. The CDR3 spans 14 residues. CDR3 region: CASTRGRSNQPQHF. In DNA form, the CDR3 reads TGTGCCAGCACCCGCGGGAGGAGCAATCAGCCCCAGCATTTT.

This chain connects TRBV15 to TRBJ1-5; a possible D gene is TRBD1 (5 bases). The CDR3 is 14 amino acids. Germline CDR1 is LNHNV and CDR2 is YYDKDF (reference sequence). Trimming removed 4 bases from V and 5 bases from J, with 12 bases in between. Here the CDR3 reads CATSTGGFDQPQHF. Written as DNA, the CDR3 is TGTGCCACCAGCACCGGGGGGTTTGATCAGCCCCAGCATTTT. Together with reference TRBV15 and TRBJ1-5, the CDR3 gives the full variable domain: DAMVIQNPRYQVTQFGKPVTLSCSQTLNHNVMYWYQQKSSQAPKLLFHYYDKDFNNEADTPDNFQSRRPNTSFCFLDIRSPGLGDTAMYLCATSTGGFDQPQHFGDGTRLSIL.

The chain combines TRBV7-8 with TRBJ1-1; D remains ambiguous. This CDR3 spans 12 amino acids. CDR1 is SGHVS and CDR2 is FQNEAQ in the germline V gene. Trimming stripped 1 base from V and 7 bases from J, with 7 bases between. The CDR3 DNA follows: TGTGCCAGCAGCTTAGGAGGGAATGAAGCTTTCTTT. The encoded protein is CASSLGGNEAFF.

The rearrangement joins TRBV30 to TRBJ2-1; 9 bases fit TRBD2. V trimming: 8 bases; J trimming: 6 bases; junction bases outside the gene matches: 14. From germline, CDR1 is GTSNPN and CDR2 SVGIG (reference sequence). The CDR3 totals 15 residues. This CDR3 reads CAAKQIGLATNEQFF. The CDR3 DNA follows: TGTGCCGCTAAGCAAATCGGACTAGCGACCAATGAGCAGTTCTTC.

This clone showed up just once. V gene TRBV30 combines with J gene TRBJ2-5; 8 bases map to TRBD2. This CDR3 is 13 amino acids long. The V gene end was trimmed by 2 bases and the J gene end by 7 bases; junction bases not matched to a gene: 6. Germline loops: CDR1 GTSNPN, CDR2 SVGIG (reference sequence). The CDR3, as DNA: TGTGCCTGGAGTTCCGGGAGGGCAGTGACCCAGTACTTC. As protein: CAWSSGRAVTQYF. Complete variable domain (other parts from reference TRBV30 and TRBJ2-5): SQTIHQWPATLVQPVGSPLSLECTVEGTSNPNLYWYRQAAGRGLQLLFYSVGIGQISSEVPQNLSASRPQDRQFILSSKKLLLSDSGFYLCAWSSGRAVTQYFGPGTRLLVL.

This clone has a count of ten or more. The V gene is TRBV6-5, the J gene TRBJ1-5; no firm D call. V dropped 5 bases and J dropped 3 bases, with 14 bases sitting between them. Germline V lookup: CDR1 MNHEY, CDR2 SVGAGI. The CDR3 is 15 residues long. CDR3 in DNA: TGTGCCAGCAGTCCCCTTTCTAGCCCCAATCAGCCCCAGCATTTT. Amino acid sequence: CASSPLSSPNQPQHF.

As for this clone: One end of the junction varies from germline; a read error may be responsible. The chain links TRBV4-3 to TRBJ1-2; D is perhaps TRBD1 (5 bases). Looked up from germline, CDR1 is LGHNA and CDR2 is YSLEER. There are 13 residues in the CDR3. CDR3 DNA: TGCGCCAGCAGCCAAGTGGGTGGCCAAGGGGTCGTCTTC. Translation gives CASSQVGGQGVVF.